This T cell receptor beta chain was found in a study of cytomegalovirus exposure and HLA in healthy donors. Study background: An early release of data contained tens of millions of unique TCRs, which came from HLA-typed donors.

13 Jbeta primers and 60 Vbeta primers were used for the PCR. Repertoires were generated with immunoSEQ multiplex PCR, while TCRdb's copy carries only in-frame clones and drops some. The sample lists over 150,000 clones, 70% to 80% seen once, with about 1.3% in the top ten. The length of the CDR3 is 14 residues. V gave up 6 bases and J gave up 5 bases, with 16 bases separating them. Germline lookup yields CDR1 SNHLY and CDR2 FYNNEI. This sequence joins TRBV2 and TRBJ2-5, with D perhaps TRBD2 (5 bases). Source material: PBMCs. The sequence derives from a woman aged 45-59 years in good health and CMV-seronegative. The CDR3 region has the DNA TGTGCCAGCAGCGCCATTCTAGCTTCGGAGACCCAGTACTTC. Residues: CASSAILASETQYF.